This passage covers 2 T cell receptor beta chains from one sample sequenced in a study of shared clonotypes between healthy human individuals. Profiling relied on immunoSEQ multiplex PCR, and the TCRdb table lists in-frame clones only, not all of them. The sample includes under 600,000 clones, around 95% seen only once; the top ten take around 0.067%. The sequenced sample was naive CD4+ T cells sorted from blood. As for subset: CD45RA+ positively selected. These receptors were taken from a woman in her twenties or thirties in good health.

The chain joins TRBV6-5 to TRBJ1-1; perhaps TRBD1 as D (6 bases). The CDR3 consists of 13 residues. Germline lookup yields CDR1 MNHEY and CDR2 SVGAGI. Trimming took 6 bases from V and 10 from J, leaving 18 bases between them. This CDR3 reads CASSPADRRGAFF. In DNA form, the CDR3 reads TGTGCCAGCAGCCCAGCCGACAGGCGAGGAGCTTTCTTT.

The genes are TRBV7-2 and TRBJ2-5; no clear D. V dropped 6 bases and J dropped 7 bases, with 9 bases sitting between them. Germline CDR1 is SGHTA and CDR2 is FQGNSA. The CDR3 totals 11 residues. For the CDR3, the DNA is TGTGCCAGCAGATTGGACGTGACCCAGTACTTC. Protein sequence: CASRLDVTQYF. Using reference TRBV7-2 and TRBJ2-5 for the parts outside the CDR3, the full variable domain is GAGVSQSPSNKVTEKGKDVELRCDPISGHTALYWYRQSLGQGLEFLIYFQGNSAPDKSGLPSDRFSAERTGGSVSTLTIQRTQQEDSAVYLCASRLDVTQYFGPGTRLLVL.